This T cell receptor beta chain was sequenced in a study of T cells in Graves' hyperthyroidism and ophthalmopathy. Overall study context: Peripheral blood samples were taken at initial diagnosis, prior to any treatment.

Germline V gives CDR1 MNHNS, CDR2 SASEGT. The CDR3 sequence is 14 residues long. V gave up 8 bases and J gave up 4 bases, with 14 bases separating them. RNA transcripts yielded amplified TCR beta CDR3 regions. A first-round RT-PCR of the TCR CDR3 used the HTBI primer set. Each CDR3 protein is one row after TCRdb ran MiXCR on the multiplex PCR reads. The sample records 500,000 to 750,000 distinct CDR3 sequences, roughly 14% being singletons. Sequences were obtained from blood. V and J are TRBV6-1 and TRBJ2-2; D ambiguous. The TCR comes from a woman younger than 45 with Graves' hyperthyroidism. CDR3 sequence reads: CASHEGVRTGELFF. Written as DNA, the CDR3 is TGTGCCAGCCACGAAGGAGTTCGCACCGGGGAGCTGTTTTTT.